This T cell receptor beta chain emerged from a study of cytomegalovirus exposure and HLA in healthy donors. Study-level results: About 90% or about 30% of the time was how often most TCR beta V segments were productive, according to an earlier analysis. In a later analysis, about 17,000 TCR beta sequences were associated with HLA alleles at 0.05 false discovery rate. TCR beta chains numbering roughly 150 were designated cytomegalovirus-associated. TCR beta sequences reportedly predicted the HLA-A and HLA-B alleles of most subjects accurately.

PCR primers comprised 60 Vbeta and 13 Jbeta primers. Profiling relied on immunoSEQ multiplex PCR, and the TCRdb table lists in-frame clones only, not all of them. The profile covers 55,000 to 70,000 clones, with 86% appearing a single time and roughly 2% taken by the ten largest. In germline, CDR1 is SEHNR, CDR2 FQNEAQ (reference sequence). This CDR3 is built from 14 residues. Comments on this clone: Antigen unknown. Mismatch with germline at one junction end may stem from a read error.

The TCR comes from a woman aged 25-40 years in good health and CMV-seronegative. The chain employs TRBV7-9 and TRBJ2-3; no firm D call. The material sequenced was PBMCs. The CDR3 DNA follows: TGTGCCAGCACCCCAGCCCAGCGCACGGATACGCAGTATTTT. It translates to CASTPAQRTDTQYF.